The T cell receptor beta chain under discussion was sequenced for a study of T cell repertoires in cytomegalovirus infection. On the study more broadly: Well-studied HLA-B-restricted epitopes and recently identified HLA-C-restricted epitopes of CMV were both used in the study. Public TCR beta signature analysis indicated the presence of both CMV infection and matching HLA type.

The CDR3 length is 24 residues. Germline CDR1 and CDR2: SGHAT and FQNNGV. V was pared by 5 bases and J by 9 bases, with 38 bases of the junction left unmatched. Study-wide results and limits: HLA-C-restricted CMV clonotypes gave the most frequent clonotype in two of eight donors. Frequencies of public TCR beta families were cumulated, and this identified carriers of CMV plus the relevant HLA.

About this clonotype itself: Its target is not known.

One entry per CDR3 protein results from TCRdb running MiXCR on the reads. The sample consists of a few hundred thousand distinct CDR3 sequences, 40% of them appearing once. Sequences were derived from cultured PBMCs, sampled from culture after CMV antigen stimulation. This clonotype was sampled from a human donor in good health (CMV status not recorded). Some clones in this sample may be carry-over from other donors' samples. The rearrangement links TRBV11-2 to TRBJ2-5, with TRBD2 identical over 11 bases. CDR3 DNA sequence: TGTGCCAGCAGCCCAGGGACACTTCGGGACAGGGATCTTATTAGCGGGAGGGCTGGGAGGGCCCAGTACTTC. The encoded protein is CASSPGTLRDRDLISGRAGRAQYF.